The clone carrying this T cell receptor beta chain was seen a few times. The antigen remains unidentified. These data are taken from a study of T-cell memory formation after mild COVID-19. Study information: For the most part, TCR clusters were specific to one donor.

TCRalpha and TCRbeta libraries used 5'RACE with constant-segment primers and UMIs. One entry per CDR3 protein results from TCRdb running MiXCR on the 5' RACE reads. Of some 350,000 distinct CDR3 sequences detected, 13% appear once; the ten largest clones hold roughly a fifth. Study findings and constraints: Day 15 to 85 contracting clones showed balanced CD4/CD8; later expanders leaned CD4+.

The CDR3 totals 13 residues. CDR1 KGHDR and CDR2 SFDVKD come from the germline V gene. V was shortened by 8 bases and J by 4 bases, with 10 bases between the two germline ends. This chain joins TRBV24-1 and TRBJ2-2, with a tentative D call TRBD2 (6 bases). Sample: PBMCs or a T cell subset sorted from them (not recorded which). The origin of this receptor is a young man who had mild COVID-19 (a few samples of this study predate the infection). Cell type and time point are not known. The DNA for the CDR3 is TGTGCCACCACGGACTACTCCACCGGGGAGCTGTTTTTT. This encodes CATTDYSTGELFF.